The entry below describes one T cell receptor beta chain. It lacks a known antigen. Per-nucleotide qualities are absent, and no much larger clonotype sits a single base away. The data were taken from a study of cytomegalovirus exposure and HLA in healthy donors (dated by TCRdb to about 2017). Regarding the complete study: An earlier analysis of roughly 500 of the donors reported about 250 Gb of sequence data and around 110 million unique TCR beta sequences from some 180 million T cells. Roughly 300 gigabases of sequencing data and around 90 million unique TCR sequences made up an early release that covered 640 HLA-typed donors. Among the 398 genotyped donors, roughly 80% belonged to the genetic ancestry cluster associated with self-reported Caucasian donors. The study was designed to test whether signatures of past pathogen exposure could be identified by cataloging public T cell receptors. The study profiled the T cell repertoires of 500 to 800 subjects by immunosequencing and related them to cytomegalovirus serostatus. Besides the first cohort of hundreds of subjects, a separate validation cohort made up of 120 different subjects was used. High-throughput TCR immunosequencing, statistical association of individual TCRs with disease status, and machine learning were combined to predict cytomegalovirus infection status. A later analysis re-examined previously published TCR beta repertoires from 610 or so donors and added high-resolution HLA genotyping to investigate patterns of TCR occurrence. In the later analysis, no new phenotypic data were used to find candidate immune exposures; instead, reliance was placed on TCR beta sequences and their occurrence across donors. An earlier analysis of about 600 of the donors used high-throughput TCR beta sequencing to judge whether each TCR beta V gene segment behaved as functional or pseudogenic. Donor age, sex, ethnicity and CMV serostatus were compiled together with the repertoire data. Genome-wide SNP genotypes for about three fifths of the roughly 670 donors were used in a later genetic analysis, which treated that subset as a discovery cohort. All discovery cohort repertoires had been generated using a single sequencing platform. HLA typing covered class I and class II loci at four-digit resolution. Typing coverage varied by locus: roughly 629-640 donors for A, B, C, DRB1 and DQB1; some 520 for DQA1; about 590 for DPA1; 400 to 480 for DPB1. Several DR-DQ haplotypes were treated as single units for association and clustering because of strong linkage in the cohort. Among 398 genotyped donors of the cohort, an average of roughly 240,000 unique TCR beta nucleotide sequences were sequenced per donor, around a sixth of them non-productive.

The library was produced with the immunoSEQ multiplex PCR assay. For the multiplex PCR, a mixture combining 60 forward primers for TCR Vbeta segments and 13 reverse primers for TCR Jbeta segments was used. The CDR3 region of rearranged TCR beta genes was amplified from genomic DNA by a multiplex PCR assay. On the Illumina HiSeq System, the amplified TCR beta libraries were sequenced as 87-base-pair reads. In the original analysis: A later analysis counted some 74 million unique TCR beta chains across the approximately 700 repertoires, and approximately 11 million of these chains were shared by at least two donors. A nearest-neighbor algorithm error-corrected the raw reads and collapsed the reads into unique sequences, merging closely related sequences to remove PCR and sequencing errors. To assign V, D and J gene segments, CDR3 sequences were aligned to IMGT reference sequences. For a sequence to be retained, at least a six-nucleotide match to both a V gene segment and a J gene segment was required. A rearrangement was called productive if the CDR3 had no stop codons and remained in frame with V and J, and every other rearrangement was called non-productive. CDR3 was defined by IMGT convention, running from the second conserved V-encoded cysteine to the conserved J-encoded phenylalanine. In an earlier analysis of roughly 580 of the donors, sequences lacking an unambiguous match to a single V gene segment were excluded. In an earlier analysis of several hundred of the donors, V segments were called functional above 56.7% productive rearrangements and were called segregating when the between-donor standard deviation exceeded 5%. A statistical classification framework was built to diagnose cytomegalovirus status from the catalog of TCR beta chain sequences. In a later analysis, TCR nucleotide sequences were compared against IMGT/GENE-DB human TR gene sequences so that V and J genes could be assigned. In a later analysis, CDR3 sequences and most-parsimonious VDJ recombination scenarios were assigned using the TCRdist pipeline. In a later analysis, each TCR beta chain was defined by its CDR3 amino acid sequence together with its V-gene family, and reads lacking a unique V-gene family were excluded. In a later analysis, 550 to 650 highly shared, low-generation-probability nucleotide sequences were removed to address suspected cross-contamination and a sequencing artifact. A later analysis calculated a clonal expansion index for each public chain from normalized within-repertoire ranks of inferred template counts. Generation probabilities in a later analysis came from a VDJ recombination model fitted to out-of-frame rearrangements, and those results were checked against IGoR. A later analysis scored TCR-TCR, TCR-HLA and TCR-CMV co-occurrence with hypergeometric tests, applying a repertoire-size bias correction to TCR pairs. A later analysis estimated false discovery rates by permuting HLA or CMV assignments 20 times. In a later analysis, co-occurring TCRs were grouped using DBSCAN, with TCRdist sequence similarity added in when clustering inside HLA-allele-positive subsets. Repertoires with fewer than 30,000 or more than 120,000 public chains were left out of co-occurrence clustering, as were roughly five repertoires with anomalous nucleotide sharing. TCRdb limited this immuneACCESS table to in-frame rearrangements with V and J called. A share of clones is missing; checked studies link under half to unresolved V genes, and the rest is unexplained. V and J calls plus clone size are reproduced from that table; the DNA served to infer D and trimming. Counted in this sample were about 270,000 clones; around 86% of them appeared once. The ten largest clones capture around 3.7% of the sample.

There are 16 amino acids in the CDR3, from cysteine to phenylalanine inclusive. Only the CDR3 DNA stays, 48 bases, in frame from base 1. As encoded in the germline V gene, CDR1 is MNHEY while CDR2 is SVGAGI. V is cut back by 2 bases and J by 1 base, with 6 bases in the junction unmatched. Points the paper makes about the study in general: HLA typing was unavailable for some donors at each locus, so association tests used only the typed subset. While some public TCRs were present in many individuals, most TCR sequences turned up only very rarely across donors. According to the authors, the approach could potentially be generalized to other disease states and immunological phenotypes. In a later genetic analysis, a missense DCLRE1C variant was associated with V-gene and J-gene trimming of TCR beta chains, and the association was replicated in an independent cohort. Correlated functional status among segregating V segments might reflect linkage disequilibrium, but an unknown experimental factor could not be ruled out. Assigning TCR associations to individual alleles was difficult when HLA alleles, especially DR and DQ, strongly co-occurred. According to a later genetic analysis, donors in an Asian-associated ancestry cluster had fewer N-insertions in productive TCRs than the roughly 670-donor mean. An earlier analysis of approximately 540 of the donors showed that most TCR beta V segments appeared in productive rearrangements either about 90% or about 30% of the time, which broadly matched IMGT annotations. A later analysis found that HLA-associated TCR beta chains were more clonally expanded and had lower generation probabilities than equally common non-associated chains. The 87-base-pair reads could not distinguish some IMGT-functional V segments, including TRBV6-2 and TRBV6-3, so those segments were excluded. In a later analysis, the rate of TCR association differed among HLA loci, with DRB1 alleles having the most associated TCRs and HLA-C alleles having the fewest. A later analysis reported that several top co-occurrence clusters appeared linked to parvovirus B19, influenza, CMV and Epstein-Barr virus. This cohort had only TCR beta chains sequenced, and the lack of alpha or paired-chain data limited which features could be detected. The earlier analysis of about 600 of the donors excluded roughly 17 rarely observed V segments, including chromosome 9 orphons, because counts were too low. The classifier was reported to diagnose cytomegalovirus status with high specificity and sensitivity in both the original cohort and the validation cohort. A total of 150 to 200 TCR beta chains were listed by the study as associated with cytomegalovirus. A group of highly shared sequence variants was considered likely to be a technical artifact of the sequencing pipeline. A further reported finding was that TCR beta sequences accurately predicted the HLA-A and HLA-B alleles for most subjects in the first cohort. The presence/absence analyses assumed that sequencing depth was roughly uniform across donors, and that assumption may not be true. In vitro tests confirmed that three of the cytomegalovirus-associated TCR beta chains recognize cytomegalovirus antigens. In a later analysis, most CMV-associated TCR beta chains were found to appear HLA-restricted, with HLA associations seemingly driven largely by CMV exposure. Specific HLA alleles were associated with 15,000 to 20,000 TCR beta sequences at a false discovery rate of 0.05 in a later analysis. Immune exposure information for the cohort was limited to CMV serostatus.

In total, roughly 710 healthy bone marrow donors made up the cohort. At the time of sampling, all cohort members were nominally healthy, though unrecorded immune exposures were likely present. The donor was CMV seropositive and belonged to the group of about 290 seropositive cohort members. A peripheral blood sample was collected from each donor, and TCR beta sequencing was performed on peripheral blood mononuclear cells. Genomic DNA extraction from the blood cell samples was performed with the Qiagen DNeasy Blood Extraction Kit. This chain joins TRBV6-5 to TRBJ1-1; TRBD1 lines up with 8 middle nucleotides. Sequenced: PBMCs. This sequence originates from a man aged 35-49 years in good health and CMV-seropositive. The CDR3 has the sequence CASSYPRDRGNTEAFF. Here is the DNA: TGTGCCAGCAGTTACCCACGAGACAGGGGGAACACTGAAGCTTTCTTT.